Listed here are 25 T cell receptor beta chains from one sample, sequenced in a study of blood T cell repertoires in COVID-19. The table came from immunoSEQ multiplex PCR; TCRdb's copy has only in-frame clones and leaves some out. Of 100,000 to 150,000 clones in the sample, approximately 81% are singletons; the top ten hold around 5.9%. Sequenced sample: peripheral blood. These receptors were obtained from a man aged 55 to 70 with acute or convalescent COVID-19.

V usage is TRBV6-2 or TRBV6-3 and J usage is TRBJ2-7; D unclear. The CDR3 covers 12 residues. The V gene lost 5 bases and the J gene lost 7 bases, with 12 bases spanning the gap. Germline CDR1 MNHEY, CDR2 SVGEGT. CDR3 in amino acids: CASSLTAREQYF. CDR3 coding DNA: TGTGCCAGCAGTCTGACCGCGCGGGAGCAGTACTTC.

The rearrangement joins TRBV15 to TRBJ1-1, with unresolved D. The CDR3 consists of 13 residues. V lost 0 bases and J lost 7, with 9 bases in between. Germline V CDR1 and CDR2: LNHNV, YYDKDF (reference sequence). The CDR3 reads CATSREPLDEAFF. CDR3 nucleotides: TGTGCCACCAGCAGAGAGCCTCTAGATGAAGCTTTCTTT.

The chain carries TRBV10-3 and TRBJ1-1, with 7 bases identical to TRBD1. The V gene end was trimmed by 6 bases and the J gene end by 10 bases; junction bases not matched to a gene: 5. This CDR3 region has 11 residues. Germline CDR1 reads ENHRY; CDR2 reads SYGVKD. The CDR3 DNA reads as TGTGCCATCAGGGAGACAGGGTTAGCTTTCTTT. Its protein is CAIRETGLAFF.

This clone occurred a few times. The chain is built from TRBV12-3 or TRBV12-4 and TRBJ2-7, with 7 bases matching TRBD1. The V gene end was trimmed by 6 bases and the J gene end by 1 base; junction bases not matched to a gene: 3. The CDR3 runs 13 residues. CDR3 sequence reads: CASRGTDSYEQYF. For the CDR3, the DNA is TGTGCCAGCAGGGGGACAGATTCCTACGAGCAGTACTTC.

The chain is built from TRBV5-1 and TRBJ1-2, with TRBD1 matching over 11 bases. Germline V gene lookup returns CDR1 SGHRS and CDR2 YFSETQ. This CDR3 region has 14 residues. The J segment lost 7 bases and the V segment lost 4 bases, leaving 6 bases of the junction unmatched. CDR3 residues: CASSPGQGAGGYTF. The CDR3 nucleotides read TGCGCCAGCAGCCCCGGACAGGGGGCAGGTGGCTACACCTTC.

This chain links TRBV19 with TRBJ2-7, with D possibly being TRBD2 (6 bases). V was pared by 4 bases and J by 0 bases, with 13 bases between. Germline CDR1 is LNHDA and CDR2 is SQIVND (reference sequence). The CDR3 covers 15 residues. The CDR3 region has the DNA TGTGCCAGTAGTACGATGGGGGGAGTCTCCTACGAGCAGTACTTC. Translating it yields CASSTMGGVSYEQYF.

The CDR3 region is CASSLTPPRQILSNQPQHF. The DNA for the CDR3 is TGTGCCAGCAGTTTAACCCCCCCCCGACAGATCCTTAGCAATCAGCCCCAGCATTTT. The chain uses TRBV27 and TRBJ1-5, with a possible D match to TRBD1 (5 bases). Trimming cost V 2 bases and J 0 bases, with 20 bases left between them. Germline CDR1 MNHEY, CDR2 SMNVEV (reference sequence). The CDR3 runs 19 residues.

This clone was counted between two and nine times. This chain uses TRBV19 with TRBJ1-5; TRBD1 is a possible D gene (5 bases). The germline V gene encodes CDR1 LNHDA and CDR2 SQIVND (reference sequence). V lost 8 bases, J lost 5 bases, and 19 bases lay in between. CDR3 size: 15 residues. The CDR3 spells CASSQQDLPYQPQHF. The CDR3, as DNA: TGTGCCAGTTCCCAACAGGATCTACCTTATCAGCCCCAGCATTTT.

V usage is TRBV7-7 and J usage is TRBJ2-7; 7 bases map to TRBD1. The V and J ends lost 5 bases and 5 bases, in that order; junction bases with no gene match: 6. The CDR3 has 13 residues. Germline V lookup: CDR1 SSHAT, CDR2 FNYEAQ (reference sequence). The chain's CDR3 is CASSRGQDHEQYF. The DNA of the CDR3 is TGTGCCAGCAGCCGCGGACAGGACCACGAGCAGTACTTC.

This clone was counted ten times or more. The CDR3 reads CSVYRGSIGGYTF. CDR3 in DNA: TGCAGCGTTTACAGGGGATCAATAGGCGGCTACACCTTC. The chain links TRBV29-1 to TRBJ1-2; TRBD1 matches at 7 bases. With 5 bases clipped from V and 8 bases from J, the junction kept 11 bases outside the gene matches. The germline V gene has CDR1 SQVTM and CDR2 ANQGSEA. This CDR3 comprises 13 residues.

Written as DNA, the CDR3 is TGTGCCAGCAGCGGACAGGGGAGGAACGAGCAGTACTTC. Translated, it gives CASSGQGRNEQYF. This chain uses TRBV2 with TRBJ2-7, with 9 bases lining up with TRBD1. Germline V gives CDR1 SNHLY, CDR2 FYNNEI. Trimming at V came to 6 bases and at J to 5 bases, leaving 5 bases not matched to a gene. CDR3 length: 13 residues. Full variable domain (missing parts from reference TRBV2 and TRBJ2-7): EPEVTQTPSHQVTQMGQEVILRCVPISNHLYFYWYRQILGQKVEFLVSFYNNEISEKSEIFDDQFSVERPDGSNFTLKIRSTKLEDSAMYFCASSGQGRNEQYFGPGTRLTVT.

The V and J genes are TRBV7-9 and TRBJ2-5; 7 bases are a match to TRBD2. J was trimmed by 4 bases and V by 5 bases; bases with no gene match: 10. The V gene's germline CDR1 is SEHNR and CDR2 FQNEAQ (reference sequence). CDR3 length: 15 residues. The CDR3 coding sequence is TGTGCCAGCAGCCCCCGACTAGCTGCAACAGAGACCCAGTACTTC. It codes for CASSPRLAATETQYF. Variable domain in full (rest from reference TRBV7-9 and TRBJ2-5): DTGVSQNPRHKITKRGQNVTFRCDPISEHNRLYWYRQTLGQGPEFLTYFQNEAQLEKSRLLSDRFSAERPKGSFSTLEIQRTEQGDSAMYLCASSPRLAATETQYFGPGTRLLVL.

The chain is built from TRBV2 and TRBJ2-7; 7 nucleotides line up with TRBD2. CDR1 is SNHLY, CDR2 FYNNEI, per germline. J lost 4 bases, V lost 8 bases, and 2 bases had no gene match. The CDR3 sequence is 11 residues long. The CDR3 region is CASRLAYEQYF. DNA for the CDR3: TGTGCCAGCCGACTAGCTTACGAGCAGTACTTC.

The genes are TRBV29-1 and TRBJ1-1; a weak D match, TRBD1 (5 bases). V gave up 5 bases and J gave up 1 base, with 14 bases separating them. Germline values: CDR1 SQVTM, CDR2 ANQGSEA. The CDR3 extends over 14 amino acids. For the CDR3, the DNA is TGCAGCGTTTTGGAAGACAGAGAGAACACTGAAGCTTTCTTT. Amino acids: CSVLEDRENTEAFF. Together with reference TRBV29-1 and TRBJ1-1, the CDR3 gives the full variable domain: SAVISQKPSRDICQRGTSLTIQCQVDSQVTMMFWYRQQPGQSLTLIATANQGSEATYESGFVIDKFPISRPNLTFSTLTVSNMSPEDSSIYLCSVLEDRENTEAFFGQGTRLTVV.

CDR3 sequence: CASSLEMTGSTDTQYF. CDR3 nucleotides: TGTGCCAGCAGCTTGGAAATGACAGGGAGCACAGATACGCAGTATTTT. The chain joins TRBV5-6 to TRBJ2-3; 7 bases are shared with TRBD1. Germline V CDR1 and CDR2: SGHDT, YYEEEE. This CDR3 is built from 16 residues. J gave up 0 bases and V 0 bases, and 4 bases lay outside the gene matches.

The rearrangement joins TRBV14 to TRBJ2-1, with 12 bases aligning to TRBD2. This CDR3 comprises 15 residues. From germline, CDR1 is SGHDN and CDR2 FVKESK. J was trimmed by 9 bases and V by 6 bases; bases with no gene match: 9. CDR3 DNA: TGTGCCAGCAGTCCTTTAGGACTAGCGGGAAGTGAGCAGTTCTTC. Its protein product is CASSPLGLAGSEQFF. Using reference TRBV14 and TRBJ2-1 for the parts outside the CDR3, the full variable domain is EAGVTQFPSHSVIEKGQTVTLRCDPISGHDNLYWYRRVMGKEIKFLLHFVKESKQDESGMPNNRFLAERTGGTYSTLKVQPAELEDSGVYFCASSPLGLAGSEQFFGPGTRLTVL.

The genes are TRBV24-1 and TRBJ1-2; 7 bases are shared with TRBD1. The CDR3 runs 15 residues. V lost 2 bases, J lost 4 bases, and 6 bases stayed unmatched. The germline gives CDR1 KGHDR, CDR2 SFDVKD. CDR3 sequence (DNA): TGTGCCACCAGTGATTCAGGGGGACCCCTCTATGGCTACACCTTC. Residues: CATSDSGGPLYGYTF.

This clone turned up a few times. The chain recombines TRBV11-3 with TRBJ2-7; a possible D gene is TRBD2 (6 bases). The CDR3 is 11 amino acids. V was trimmed by 4 bases and J by 12 bases, leaving 13 bases between them. CDR1 SGHNT and CDR2 YENEEA come from the germline V gene. The CDR3 is CASSSAGLTYF. CDR3 nucleotide sequence: TGTGCCAGCAGCTCCGCGGGGTTGACGTACTTC.

The chain employs TRBV11-2 and TRBJ2-3, with D hard to call. The ends were cut back, 0 bases at V and 9 bases at J, with 7 bases in the middle. The CDR3 consists of 12 residues. Germline V lookup: CDR1 SGHAT, CDR2 FQNNGV. In DNA, the CDR3 is TGTGCCAGCAGCTTAGATGAGGTCACGCAGTATTTT. Translated: CASSLDEVTQYF.

The CDR3 region has the DNA TGTGCCATCAGTGATTTAGGCAGGGTGCCCGAGCAGTACTTC. Translation gives CAISDLGRVPEQYF. The chain recombines TRBV10-3 with TRBJ2-7, with D maybe TRBD1 (5 bases). Germline loops: CDR1 ENHRY, CDR2 SYGVKD. Trimming took off 3 bases at V and 6 bases at J, with 15 bases between the two ends. The CDR3 loop spans 14 amino acids.

This clone was counted between two and nine times. The chain has TRBV5-1 and TRBJ2-1; TRBD1 agrees at 10 bases. The V segment lost 0 bases and the J segment 8 bases; nucleotides outside the gene matches: 5. The germline CDR1 and CDR2 sequences are SGHRS and YFSETQ. The CDR3 covers 15 residues. The CDR3 protein is CASSLVAGTGDEQFF. CDR3 sequence (DNA): TGCGCCAGCAGCTTGGTAGCGGGGACAGGGGATGAGCAGTTCTTC.

The genes are TRBV28 and TRBJ1-1; TRBD1 matches at 10 bases. This CDR3 is 13 amino acids long. Trimming at V came to 5 bases and at J to 5 bases, leaving 2 bases not matched to a gene. The germline CDR1 and CDR2 sequences are MDHEN and SYDVKM. The CDR3 DNA reads TGTGCCAGCAGTCGACAGGGGGCGACTGAAGCTTTCTTT. As protein: CASSRQGATEAFF.

The chain recombines TRBV18 with TRBJ1-6; D is unclear. The CDR3 totals 14 residues. CDR1 is KGHSH and CDR2 is LQKENI in the germline V gene. Trimming shortened V by 3 bases and J by 9 bases, and 12 bases separated the two germline ends. Here the CDR3 DNA reads TGTGCCAGCTCACCGGGGAAAGGGAGTTCACCCCTCCACTTT. As protein: CASSPGKGSSPLHF. Filled out from reference TRBV18 and TRBJ1-6, the complete variable domain reads NAGVMQNPRHLVRRRGQEARLRCSPMKGHSHVYWYRQLPEEGLKFMVYLQKENIIDESGMPKERFSAEFPKEGPSILRIQQVVRGDSAAYFCASSPGKGSSPLHFGNGTRLTVT.

V and J are TRBV5-1 and TRBJ2-3, with 8 bases identical to TRBD2. Germline CDR1 is SGHRS and CDR2 is YFSETQ. V lost 3 bases to trimming and J lost 1 base; unmatched junction nucleotides: 10. This CDR3 is 17 amino acids long. The CDR3 DNA follows: TGCGCCAGCAGCTCAACGCCCGGGGGGGCCGGCACAGATACGCAGTATTTT. Its translation: CASSSTPGGAGTDTQYF. The full variable domain, its missing parts supplied by reference TRBV5-1 and TRBJ2-3, is KAGVTQTPRYLIKTRGQQVTLSCSPISGHRSVSWYQQTPGQGLQFLFEYFSETQRNKGNFPGRFSGRQFSNSRSEMNVSTLELGDSALYLCASSSTPGGAGTDTQYFGPGTRLTVL.

The rearrangement links TRBV3-1 (or the pseudogene TRBV3-2) to TRBJ1-1; TRBD1 aligns across 7 bases. Losses at the gene ends were 5 bases for V and 4 bases for J; bases not matched to a gene: 16. Germline CDR1 and CDR2: LGHDT and YNNKEL (reference sequence). The CDR3 has 17 residues. CDR3: CASSAGGFGDRGTEAFF. The CDR3 DNA follows: TGTGCCAGCAGCGCAGGGGGTTTTGGGGATCGGGGCACTGAAGCTTTCTTT.